The present entry profiles one T cell receptor (beta chain) with its context. Its antigen is still unknown. There are 14 residues in the CDR3. Per the germline V gene, CDR1 is SGHVS and CDR2 is FQNEAQ. Trimming cost V 1 base and J 7 bases, with 13 bases left between them. This entry belongs to a study of T cell responses to AZD1222 COVID-19 vaccine. Data came from immunoSEQ multiplex PCR; TCRdb stores just in-frame clones and leaves some out. The sample contains 90,000 to 150,000 clones, around 89% of which appear only once. General observations from the study: The breadth and depth of Spike-specific TCRs increased once two AZD1222 doses had been given. Dominant at 160-218 and 743-854, vaccine-associated CD4 TCRs also spanned spike.

The receptor comes from an adult in good health. Material: peripheral blood, obtained on day 0 of AZD1222 vaccination. This chain joins TRBV7-8 and TRBJ1-1; D gene ambiguous. The CDR3 bases are TGTGCCAGCAGCTTAGGGTACCAGACGGTTGAAGCTTTCTTT. This encodes CASSLGYQTVEAFF.